This T cell receptor (beta chain) was retrieved from a study of regulatory T cells in long-lasting Graves disease. Across the whole study: For under 3 months, newly diagnosed Graves' patients had been taking antithyroid drugs.

Specified time point: newly diagnosed GD, antithyroid drugs for less than 3 months. PBMCs provided the RNA from which the TCR library was made. Patients came through an endocrinology department, and that department was in Xi'an, China. Building the TCR beta libraries relied on iRepertoire HTBI primers, and CDR3 regions underwent Arm-PCR. Per the study methods: Identified across the samples were 60 to 70 TRBV segments and 14 TRBJ segments. Via MiXCR, TCRdb re-called the multiplex PCR reads, giving one row per CDR3 protein. The V and J calls were determined by TCRdb, not by the authors. Of 350,000 to 450,000 distinct CDR3 sequences in the sample, 16% were seen once. This clonotype was found many times. V lost 0 bases, J lost 2 bases, and 8 bases stayed unmatched. CDR3 size: 17 residues. The same sample was also used in a study of T cells in Graves' hyperthyroidism and ophthalmopathy.

The sequence derives from a man between 40 and 49 years old with Graves disease. The genes are TRBV12-3 or TRBV12-4 and TRBJ2-3; 7 bases are shared with TRBD2. Sample: peripheral blood mononuclear cells (PBMCs), taken at new diagnosis, from a patient treated with antithyroid drugs. CDR3 residues: CASSLAGRGTYTDTQYF. CDR3 nucleotide sequence: TGTGCCAGCAGTTTAGCAGGGCGGGGGACCTACACAGATACGCAGTATTTT.